The 16 T cell receptor beta chains below were found in one sample sequenced in a study of CD8+ T cells in alopecia areata. Sorting used CD4, CD8alpha, NKG2D, NKG2ACE and other markers on pooled cutaneous lymph node cells. RNA was extracted and reverse transcribed into cDNA as the sequencing template. Only in-frame clones appear in the TCRdb table, and some are missing; sequencing was by immunoSEQ multiplex PCR. This sample carries around 290,000 clones, none of them present only once. The sequencing sample was made of CD4+ T cells sorted from a lymph node. These receptors all stem from a C3H/HeJ mouse with alopecia areata. The mouse line has the MHC haplotype H2-k.

The sample holds a few counts of this clone. The gene names here belong to mouse. The read stops 4 residues short of the end of the CDR3; the missing end is completed from the germline J gene. The rearrangement uses TRBV13-1 and TRBJ2-5; a possible D gene is TRBD1 (6 bases). V was shortened by 3 bases and J by 2 bases, with 10 bases between the two germline ends. Germline V gene lookup returns CDR1 NSHNY and CDR2 SYGAGN. The CDR3 is made up of 14 amino acids. CDR3 DNA, as far as it was read: TGTGCCAGCAGTGTCGGGACAACCCAAGAC. Translating gives CASSVGTTQD. From start to end, the CDR3 is CASSVGTTQDTQYF.

With respect to this clone: Gene names and germline refer to mouse. The sequence runs out 4 residues before the end of the CDR3; the remainder is reconstructed from the germline J gene. Other DNA sequences within the sample encode an identical CDR3. The J gene is TRBJ2-5, the V gene TRBV19; TRBD2 matches at 12 bases. The V gene's germline CDR1 is FNHDT and CDR2 SITEND (reference sequence). CDR3 length: 14 amino acids. This CDR3 is CASSRLGGQDTQYF. The covered CDR3 bases are TGTGCCAGCAGTCGACTGGGGGGGCAGGAC.

With regard to this clone: Here the gene names and germline are mouse. With the read ending 4 residues before the CDR3 end, the germline J gene is used to fill in that end. The rearrangement uses TRBV13-1 and TRBJ1-2; D is undetermined. This CDR3 is built from 12 residues. In germline, CDR1 is NSHNY, CDR2 SYGAGN. The covered CDR3 bases are TGTGCCAGCAGTGGTGGACTGGGC. Translated, it gives CASSGGLG. The whole CDR3 protein reads CASSGGLGDYTF.

About this clone itself: Mouse names are used for the genes. The DNA ends 4 residues before the CDR3 does, and the rest of the CDR3 is filled in from the germline J gene. Within the sample, other DNA sequences also encode this same CDR3. The V call is TRBV1, the J call TRBJ2-3; 11 bases map to TRBD2. The CDR3 contains 15 residues. After removal of 6 bases from V and 0 bases from J, the junction contained 2 bases not matched to a gene. The germline V gene encodes CDR1 NSQYPW and CDR2 LRSPGD (reference sequence). The CDR3 reads CTCRGLGGSAETLYF. The CDR3 bases that were read are TGCACCTGCAGAGGACTGGGGGGAAGTGCAGAA.

About this clone itself: Mouse germline and gene names are used. The read falls 4 residues short of the CDR3 end, and the missing part is taken from the germline J gene. V is TRBV13-1 and J is TRBJ2-3; TRBD2 aligns across 8 bases. J was trimmed by 0 bases and V by 2 bases; bases with no gene match: 2. This CDR3 contains 15 residues. The V gene's germline CDR1 is NSHNY and CDR2 SYGAGN. The sequenced part of the CDR3 DNA is TGTGCCAGCAGTGAGACTGGGGTTAGTGCAGAA. Translation gives CASSETGVSAE. The full CDR3 is CASSETGVSAETLYF.

A word on this clone: Genes and germline come from the mouse. Read coverage stops 4 residues before the CDR3 terminus; the germline J gene supplies the remainder. Other DNA sequences from this sample encode an identical CDR3 as well. The V call is TRBV5, the J call TRBJ2-2; 9 bases map to TRBD1. V trimming: 0 bases; J trimming: 2 bases; junction bases outside the gene matches: 1. CDR1 is LGHNA, CDR2 YNLKQL, per germline (reference sequence). The CDR3 contains 16 residues. CDR3 DNA (partial): TGTGCCAGCAGCCAAGAAGGGACAGGGAACACCGGG. The encoded protein is CASSQEGTGNTG. The entire CDR3 protein is CASSQEGTGNTGQLYF.

Turning to this clone: Here the gene names and germline are mouse. Read data end 4 residues before the CDR3 end; the end is taken from the germline J gene. The chain joins TRBV13-1 to TRBJ2-5, with a weak D call TRBD1 (5 bases). The germline CDR1 and CDR2 sequences are NSHNY and SYGAGN. The CDR3 is 14 residues long. V was clipped by 3 bases and J by 0 bases, with 8 bases between them. Here the CDR3 reads CASSAGHNQDTQYF. The covered CDR3 bases are TGTGCCAGCAGTGCCGGACATAACCAAGAC.

This clone was found a few times. The gene names given are mouse names. The CDR3 end is not reached by the read, which stops 4 residues before it; the germline J gene fills it in. Other DNA sequences in this specimen translate into the identical CDR3. This sequence joins TRBV13-1 and TRBJ2-5, with D maybe TRBD2 (7 bases). Trimming cost V 0 bases and J 2 bases, with 10 bases left between them. CDR3 length: 15 amino acids. Germline CDR1 is NSHNY and CDR2 is SYGAGN. The CDR3 bases that were read are TGTGCCAGCAGTGATGCCCGGGGGGCCCAAGAC. Amino acid sequence: CASSDARGAQD. The full CDR3 is CASSDARGAQDTQYF.

A note on this clone: Mouse germline and gene names are used. The CDR3 end lies 4 residues beyond the end of the read and is filled in from the germline J gene. The gene calls are TRBV14 and TRBJ2-2, with 7 positions matching TRBD2. J lost 3 bases, V lost 5 bases, and 7 bases had no gene match. Germline V gene sequence: CDR1 SGHDT, CDR2 FRDEAV. This CDR3 contains 15 residues. The CDR3: CASSPGGGDTGQLYF. The DNA read from the CDR3 is TGTGCCAGCAGCCCCGGGGGGGGTGACACCGGG.

In this sample, this clone turned up a few times. The gene symbols are mouse symbols. The sequence runs out 4 residues before the end of the CDR3; the remainder is reconstructed from the germline J gene. V and J are TRBV31 and TRBJ2-1; D unresolved. CDR1 and CDR2 from the germline V gene are GKSSPN and SITVG. V lost 2 bases, J lost 5 bases, and 4 bases lay in between. The CDR3 length is 11 residues. The sequenced CDR3 bases are TGTGCCTGGAGTACAGATGCT. This encodes CAWSTDA. The whole CDR3 sequence is CAWSTDAEQFF.

This clone was found a few times. Gene names are the mouse ones. Sequencing ends 3 residues short of the CDR3 end; the germline J gene provides the rest. This chain uses TRBV13-3 with TRBJ1-6; a possible D gene is TRBD1 (6 bases). TRBJ1-6 is labeled an ORF, and its function is uncertain. The germline V gene has CDR1 NNHDY and CDR2 SYVADS. V lost 1 base and J lost 5, with 10 bases in between. The CDR3 has 15 amino acids. The CDR3 sequence is CASSDFRGDNSPLYF. The sequenced part of the CDR3 DNA is TGTGCCAGCAGTGATTTCAGGGGAGATAATTCGCCC.

This clone was detected only a few times. Gene names and germline match the mouse. The CDR3 goes on 4 residues after the read ends, and that part is filled in from the germline J gene. This chain connects TRBV13-1 to TRBJ2-7, with TRBD1 as a possible D gene (8 bases). The CDR3 extends over 15 amino acids. V lost 3 bases to trimming and J lost 0 bases, with 13 bases between them. Germline assignment: CDR1 NSHNY and CDR2 SYGAGN. The covered CDR3 bases are TGTGCCAGCAGTGCCACAGGGGGGGACTCCTAT. Its protein product is CASSATGGDSY. The complete CDR3 protein is CASSATGGDSYEQYF.

A few counts support this clone. Genes and germline are mouse. The CDR3 end is not reached by the read, which stops 4 residues before it; the germline J gene fills it in. V is TRBV5 and J is TRBJ1-1; no clear D. Germline CDR1 is LGHNA and CDR2 is YNLKQL (reference sequence). The CDR3 length is 9 residues. CDR3 protein: CASSQEVFF. CDR3 DNA (partial): TGTGCCAGCAGCCAA.

In this sample, this clone turned up a few times. The genes and germline here are from mouse. The CDR3 extends 4 residues past the end of the read, so its final part is completed from the germline J gene. The chain is built from TRBV31 and TRBJ1-1; tentatively, D is TRBD1 (6 bases). Germline lookup yields CDR1 GKSSPN and CDR2 SITVG. The CDR3 loop spans 12 amino acids. This CDR3 is CAWSGGAREVFF. The sequenced part of the CDR3 DNA is TGTGCCTGGTCTGGGGGGGCGCGA.

In its sample, this clone was seen a few times. Gene names denote mouse genes. Read sequence stops 4 residues before the CDR3 end, and the germline J gene provides the missing end. Other DNA sequences from this sample encode an identical CDR3 as well. The gene calls are TRBV5 and TRBJ2-1; 8 nucleotides line up with TRBD1. Trimming cost V 5 bases and J 3 bases; bases outside gene matches: 3. This CDR3 comprises 14 residues. CDR1 LGHNA and CDR2 YNLKQL come from the germline V gene (reference sequence). The sequenced part of the CDR3 DNA is TGTGCCAGCAGCTCGACAGGGGTCTATGCT. It yields the protein CASSSTGVYA. From start to end, the CDR3 is CASSSTGVYAEQFF.

As regards this clone: Gene names and germline refer to mouse. The CDR3 end is not reached by the read, which stops 4 residues before it; the germline J gene fills it in. The chain has TRBV13-3 and TRBJ1-2; 9 bases match TRBD1. The length of the CDR3 is 14 residues. Germline-derived CDR1 and CDR2 are NNHDY and SYVADS. V shed 6 bases, J shed 4 bases, and the junction held 7 bases outside the gene matches. CDR3 bases read: TGTGCCAGCACCCGGGACAGGGATGGCTCC. Its protein is CASTRDRDGS. The full CDR3 sequence reads CASTRDRDGSDYTF.